This is a list of T cell receptor beta chains from one sample in a study of shared clonotypes between healthy human individuals. This table comes from immunoSEQ multiplex PCR, and its TCRdb copy is limited to in-frame clones, with some not included. The repertoire holds about 2,200,000 clones, with roughly 91% as singletons. The sequenced material came from naive CD8+ T cells from PBMCs. The receptors were sampled from a man in his late teens or twenties in good health. Some clones in this sample may be carry-over from other donors' samples. Each CDR3 is given with its conserved first and last residue. The D gene is left open where the match is weak. Only part of the rows carry a size: once, few, many, or a class if the clone is expanded.

size,V,J,D,DNA,CDR3
once,TRBV28,TRBJ2-7,TRBD1,TGTGCCAGCAGTTTAACTAAGGACAGGCCTTCCCTCGAGCAGTACTTC,CASSLTKDRPSLEQYF
.,TRBV7-9,TRBJ2-2,TRBD1,TGTGCCAGCAGCGGGGTATCTCCTGGGACAGGGACCGGGGAGCTGTTTTTT,CASSGVSPGTGTGELFF
few,TRBV5-6,TRBJ2-7,.,TGTGCCAGCAGCCAGGGAACCTACGAGCAGTACTTC,CASSQGTYEQYF
.,TRBV4-3,TRBJ2-2,.,TGCGCCAGCAGCCAAGTTTTGACCGGGGAGCTGTTTTTT,CASSQVLTGELFF
.,TRBV7-9,TRBJ2-4,.,TGTGCCAGCACCCTACCGGGGGGCGGGAACATTCAGTACTTC,CASTLPGGGNIQYF
.,TRBV7-9,TRBJ2-7,.,TGTGCCAGCAGCCCCAGCGGATACGAGCAGTACTTC,CASSPSGYEQYF
.,TRBV4-1,TRBJ2-2,TRBD2,TGCGCCAGCAGCCAAGCGGGAGGGCCTTTCCCCGGGGAGCTGTTTTTT,CASSQAGGPFPGELFF
.,TRBV15,TRBJ1-2,.,TGTGCCACCAGGCCCATGGGGAATCAGGGAGGCCAATCTAACTATGGCTACACCTTC,CATRPMGNQGGQSNYGYTF
.,TRBV28,TRBJ2-7,.,TGTGCCAGCAGTCCTCGGGACGCCAGCTCCTACGAGCAGTACTTC,CASSPRDASSYEQYF
.,TRBV25-1,TRBJ2-7,TRBD2,TGTGCCAGCAGAACTAGCGGTTTTTCCTACGAGCAGTACTTC,CASRTSGFSYEQYF
.,TRBV6-5,TRBJ1-2,.,TGTGCCAGCAGTTACTCGTTCAGTGCCCCGGATGGCTACACCTTC,CASSYSFSAPDGYTF
.,TRBV29-1,TRBJ2-3,.,TGCAGCGTTTCACTAGGTGTGAGCACAGATACGCAGTATTTT,CSVSLGVSTDTQYF
once,TRBV28,TRBJ2-7,.,TGTGCCAGCAGTCCAACAGGGACGGGGGGCGAGCAGTACTTC,CASSPTGTGGEQYF
.,TRBV5-1,TRBJ2-5,TRBD2,TGCGCCAGCAGCTTGGAGGCTAGCGGAAGGGAGACCCAGTACTTC,CASSLEASGRETQYF
.,TRBV5-1,TRBJ2-3,.,TGCGCCAGCAGCTGGGCTAGCGTCGCAACAGATACGCAGTATTTT,CASSWASVATDTQYF
.,TRBV28,TRBJ1-1,.,TGTGCCAGCAGTTTATGGGCCGCGAACACTGAAGCTTTCTTT,CASSLWAANTEAFF
once,TRBV4-1,TRBJ2-7,TRBD2,TGCGCCAGCAGCCAAGGTGGGACTACACCTTCCTACGAGCAGTACTTC,CASSQGGTTPSYEQYF
.,TRBV7-9,TRBJ1-1,TRBD1,TGTGCCAGCAGCCCAGGGACAGTTGAAGCTTTCTTT,CASSPGTVEAFF
.,TRBV27,TRBJ2-1,TRBD2,TGTGCCAGCAGTTCCTCTAGCGGGAGTCCCTACAATGAGCAGTTCTTC,CASSSSSGSPYNEQFF
.,TRBV29-1,TRBJ1-1,.,TGCAGCACCTACGAGGGGTTAGAAGCTTTCTTT,CSTYEGLEAFF
.,TRBV29-1,TRBJ2-2,TRBD2,TGCAGCGGACTAGCGCACACCGGGGAGCTGTTTTTT,CSGLAHTGELFF
.,TRBV19,TRBJ2-2,TRBD1,TGTGCCAGTAGTATCGGGACAGGGAGAACCGGGGAGCTGTTTTTT,CASSIGTGRTGELFF
.,TRBV4-3,TRBJ2-1,.,TGCGCCAGCAGCCAAGATCGGCTTAGCCTTGGGAATGAGCAGTTCTTC,CASSQDRLSLGNEQFF
.,TRBV4-3,TRBJ1-4,.,TGCGCCCCCAATCCCCGCAGGACTAATGAAAAACTGTTTTTT,CAPNPRRTNEKLFF
.,TRBV30,TRBJ2-2,TRBD1,TGTGCCTGGGGACAGGGGCACACCGGGGAGCTGTTTTTT,CAWGQGHTGELFF
.,TRBV27,TRBJ2-1,.,TGTGCCAGCAGTTGGGGACCCGCCTTAAATGAGCAGTTCTTC,CASSWGPALNEQFF
.,TRBV28,TRBJ2-1,TRBD1,TGTGCCAGCAGTTTAGGACAGGGCGGTCACAATGAGCAGTTCTTC,CASSLGQGGHNEQFF
.,TRBV30,TRBJ2-1,.,TGTGCCTGGAGTGTACCCATGGAGGGGCACAATGAGCAGTTCTTC,CAWSVPMEGHNEQFF
.,TRBV5-1,TRBJ2-5,.,TGCGCCAGCAGCCTGGGATGGGAGACCCAGTACTTC,CASSLGWETQYF
.,TRBV11-2,TRBJ2-7,.,TGTGCCAGCACCGGGGGAGGCGAGCAGTACTTC,CASTGGGEQYF
.,TRBV6-5,TRBJ2-7,TRBD1,TGTGCCAGCATCGCGGACAGGGGATCTGACGAGCAGTACTTC,CASIADRGSDEQYF
.,TRBV6-1,TRBJ2-1,.,TGTGCCAGCACCGGGCTATCCTACAATGAGCAGTTCTTC,CASTGLSYNEQFF
.,TRBV6-1,TRBJ2-1,TRBD2,TGTGCCAGCAGTGAATCTAGCGGGGGGACCTACAATGAGCAGTTCTTC,CASSESSGGTYNEQFF